This T cell receptor beta chain was recorded in a study of T cell changes during pregnancy in multiple sclerosis (dated by TCRdb to about 2019). Regarding the complete study: Changes in the T cell repertoire over the course of pregnancy were examined in this study in women with multiple sclerosis.

The method was the immunoSEQ multiplex PCR assay. The table was pulled from immuneACCESS by TCRdb, which kept in-frame rearrangements only. Such tables lose some clones; where checked, under half of the loss comes from unresolved V genes, and the rest has no known cause. The sample has over 60,000 clones on record, roughly nine tenths of them singletons. The top ten clones comprise roughly 0.7% of the sample. Points on this clone: Its binding antigen is unknown. Base quality data are lacking; no much larger clone is found one base away.

Trimmed from V: 5 bases; trimmed from J: 1 base; junction bases lacking a gene match: 6. From its cysteine to its phenylalanine, the CDR3 spans 16 amino acids. The only DNA kept is the CDR3, 48 bases in frame from the first base. CDR1 and CDR2 are drawn from the germline V gene (reference sequence): SEHNR, FQNEAQ. The specimen comprised peripheral blood, sampled in the third trimester of pregnancy. This clonotype was obtained from a female donor in good health, enrolled as a control in a pregnancy study. Recombination linked TRBV7-9 to TRBJ2-2; TRBD1 lines up with 8 middle nucleotides. The DNA sequence is TGTGCCAGCAGCCCCCAGACAGGGGTGAACACCGGGGAGCTGTTTTTT. This translates into CASSPQTGVNTGELFF.